A selection of T cell receptor beta chains follows, all from one sample in a study of human T cells and chemical hapten exposure. Using its own MiXCR run on the RACE reads, TCRdb lists one record per CDR3 protein. The repertoire includes just over 80,000 distinct CDR3 sequences, roughly a tenth of them detected once, and about 4% sits in the top ten. Sequenced material: whole blood, taken in connection with sensitization to the hapten diphenylcyclopropenone (DPC). The source of these receptors is a woman aged 45-59 years with alopecia areata. Some clones in this sample may be carry-over from other donors' samples. Each CDR3 is given with its conserved first and last residue. The D gene is left open where the match is weak. Size tells how often a clone was seen (once, few, many) or the class of an expanded clone, and some rows leave it out.

abundance	v_gene	j_gene	d_gene	CDR3aa	CDR3nt
few	TRBV13	TRBJ2-7	TRBD1	CASSPSGQGSYEQYF	TGTGCCAGCAGCCCCTCGGGACAGGGCTCCTACGAGCAGTACTTC
many	TRBV7-6	TRBJ2-6	TRBD1	CASSPRQGTPSGANVLTF	TGTGCCAGCAGCCCTCGACAGGGGACTCCCTCTGGGGCCAACGTCCTGACTTTC
few	TRBV4-2	TRBJ2-7	TRBD2	CASSQAPLGAGSSYEQYF	TGTGCCAGCAGCCAAGCCCCGTTGGGAGCGGGGTCATCCTACGAGCAGTACTTC
many	TRBV6-2/TRBV6-3	TRBJ2-7	NA	CAAQSSYEQYF	TGTGCCGCCCAAAGCTCCTACGAGCAGTACTTC
few	TRBV18	TRBJ2-2	NA	CASSPGGEGTGELFF	TGTGCCAGCTCACCAGGGGGCGAAGGCACCGGGGAGCTGTTTTTT
once	TRBV20-1	TRBJ1-1	TRBD1	CSARQTGGTEAFF	TGCAGTGCTCGACAAACAGGGGGCACTGAAGCTTTCTTT
few	TRBV6-2/TRBV6-3	TRBJ2-3	TRBD1	CASGQNTDTQYF	TGTGCCTCGGGACAGAATACAGATACGCAGTATTTT
many	TRBV7-8	TRBJ2-3	TRBD2	CASSRLAGLSTDTQYF	TGTGCCAGCAGCCGACTAGCGGGACTTAGCACAGATACGCAGTATTTT
NA	TRBV29-1	TRBJ2-3	TRBD2	CSGTSGRLVTDTQYF	TGCAGCGGGACTAGCGGGAGGTTGGTCACAGATACGCAGTATTTT
few	TRBV11-2	TRBJ1-1	TRBD1	CASSSGTGIGTEAFF	TGTGCCAGCAGCTCGGGGACAGGAATAGGGACTGAAGCTTTCTTT
NA	TRBV18	TRBJ2-6	NA	CASLLLSGTGANVLTF	TGTGCCAGCTTACTCCTGTCAGGGACTGGGGCCAACGTCCTGACTTTC
many	TRBV28	TRBJ2-7	TRBD1	CASSSRTGRYEQYF	TGTGCCAGCAGTTCCCGGACAGGGAGGTACGAGCAGTACTTC
many	TRBV15	TRBJ1-2	TRBD1	CATSRGQGVWYGYTF	TGTGCCACCAGCAGAGGACAGGGGGTATGGTATGGCTACACCTTC
NA	TRBV28	TRBJ2-3	NA	CASSLWTGEGTQYF	TGTGCCAGCAGTCTCTGGACTGGGGAAGGCACGCAGTATTTT
NA	TRBV29-1	TRBJ2-5	NA	CSVAVETQYF	TGCAGCGTTGCGGTGGAGACCCAGTACTTC
NA	TRBV28	TRBJ2-7	TRBD1	CASSTGVSYEQYF	TGTGCCAGCAGTACAGGGGTCTCCTACGAGCAGTACTTC
many	TRBV3-1	TRBJ2-7	NA	CASSKGGQREQYF	TGTGCCAGCAGCAAAGGGGGACAACGCGAGCAGTACTTC
many	TRBV5-1	TRBJ1-5	NA	CASSYGRNQPQHF	TGCGCCAGCAGCTACGGACGCAATCAGCCCCAGCATTTT
few	TRBV5-1	TRBJ2-4	NA	CASAWEAGLGSAKNIQYF	TGCGCCAGCGCATGGGAAGCGGGCTTGGGATCGGCCAAAAACATTCAGTACTTC
NA	TRBV30	TRBJ1-6	NA	CAWSAADNSPLHF	TGTGCCTGGAGTGCGGCAGACAATTCACCCCTCCACTTT
many	TRBV20-1	TRBJ2-7	TRBD2	CSARDPSGRSSYEQYF	TGCAGTGCTAGAGATCCTAGCGGGAGGTCCTCCTACGAGCAGTACTTC
many	TRBV7-2	TRBJ1-2	TRBD1	CASSPQGARYGYTF	TGTGCCAGCAGCCCTCAGGGGGCTCGCTATGGCTACACCTTC
many	TRBV7-9	TRBJ2-5	TRBD2	CASSRPGLVDKETQYF	TGTGCCAGCAGCCGGCCGGGACTAGTGGATAAAGAGACCCAGTACTTC
NA	TRBV10-1	TRBJ2-1	NA	CASSESKGSYNEQFF	TGCGCCAGCAGTGAGTCCAAGGGTTCCTACAATGAGCAGTTCTTC
many	TRBV5-4	TRBJ2-1	TRBD1	CASSLIGTGSRNEQFF	TGTGCCAGCAGCTTGATTGGGACAGGGTCACGTAATGAGCAGTTCTTC
NA	TRBV30	TRBJ2-3	TRBD2	CAWSVGGSPDTQYF	TGTGCCTGGAGTGTCGGGGGGAGCCCAGATACGCAGTATTTT
NA	TRBV7-2	TRBJ2-3	NA	CASSLVTTDTQYF	TGTGCCAGCAGCTTAGTGACCACAGATACGCAGTATTTT
NA	TRBV7-2	TRBJ2-3	TRBD2	CASVHGGLAGGTDTQYF	TGTGCCAGCGTTCACGGGGGACTAGCCGGGGGCACAGATACGCAGTATTTT
many	TRBV27	TRBJ2-1	TRBD2	CASSSSGRPLEQFF	TGTGCCAGCAGTTCCAGCGGGAGACCCCTTGAGCAGTTCTTC
many	TRBV6-2/TRBV6-3	TRBJ2-5	NA	CASSFRWGMEETQYF	TGTGCCAGCAGTTTCCGCTGGGGAATGGAAGAGACCCAGTACTTC
many	TRBV6-1	TRBJ1-2	NA	CASSYQAETGGGYTF	TGTGCCAGCAGTTACCAGGCTGAAACCGGGGGTGGCTACACCTTC
many	TRBV6-4	TRBJ1-1	TRBD1	CASSGQGTEAFF	TGTGCCAGCAGTGGACAGGGGACTGAAGCTTTCTTT
few	TRBV2	TRBJ2-1	NA	CASLARSYNEQFF	TGTGCCAGCCTAGCGAGATCCTACAATGAGCAGTTCTTC
many	TRBV29-1	TRBJ1-2	NA	CSVTAPQGIYGYTF	TGCAGCGTTACCGCACCACAGGGAATCTATGGCTACACCTTC
NA	TRBV28	TRBJ1-2	TRBD1	CASRPYDRGQDGYTF	TGTGCCAGCAGACCATATGACAGGGGGCAGGATGGCTACACCTTC
many	TRBV7-9	TRBJ2-6	NA	CASSYYVSQRSGANVLTF	TGTGCCAGCAGCTACTACGTATCCCAACGCTCTGGGGCCAACGTCCTGACTTTC
few	TRBV16	TRBJ1-3	NA	CASSQSGVGNTIYF	TGTGCCAGCAGCCAATCAGGGGTCGGAAACACCATATATTTT